The 25 T cell receptor beta chains below all came from one sample that was sequenced in a study of a mutant IDH1 vaccine in newly diagnosed glioma. This sample's time point: week 11, during vaccination. Mutant IDH1 20-mer peptide, at 300 ug, made up each vaccine dose, with topical imiquimod. The method was immunoSEQ multiplex PCR; TCRdb's version includes in-frame clones alone and lacks a portion of them. Of 30,000 to 35,000 clones detected, roughly 90% appear once; the ten largest clones hold around 20%. For these receptors, no antigen is known. This material consisted of PBMCs, taken from a glioma patient whose treatment included an IDH1 peptide vaccine. The receptors originated from a man in his late teens or twenties with glioma.

The CDR3 nucleotides read TGTGCCAGCGCGGGGCAGGGGAAGGAAAAACTGTTTTTT. As protein: CASAGQGKEKLFF. This chain joins TRBV7-9 and TRBJ1-4; maybe TRBD1 (6 bases). V dropped 8 bases and J dropped 8 bases, with 15 bases sitting between them. This CDR3 spans 13 amino acids. Per the germline V gene, CDR1 is SEHNR and CDR2 is FQNEAQ (reference sequence).

This chain connects TRBV19 to TRBJ1-1, with D hard to call. V lost 6 bases and J 0 bases, leaving 8 bases between the germline ends. The CDR3 covers 13 residues. Germline V lookup: CDR1 LNHDA, CDR2 SQIVND (reference sequence). The CDR3 loop is CASSQDLNTEAFF. Written as DNA, the CDR3 is TGTGCCAGTAGCCAAGACTTGAACACTGAAGCTTTCTTT.

The chain links TRBV29-1 to TRBJ2-7; the D gene could be TRBD1 or TRBD2 (5 bases each). The CDR3 has 16 residues. Germline CDR1 SQVTM, CDR2 ANQGSEA. The germline V and J ends were trimmed by 6 bases and 0 bases, with 21 bases remaining between them. The CDR3 bases are TGCAGCGTGACCCGAGGGGCAGGACCTGACTCCTACGAGCAGTACTTC. Translated, it gives CSVTRGAGPDSYEQYF.

This clone appeared once. This chain joins TRBV30 and TRBJ2-3; the match to TRBD2 covers 11 bases. Unmatched junction bases numbered 3, after V lost 7 bases and J lost 6 bases. From germline, CDR1 is GTSNPN and CDR2 SVGIG (reference sequence). CDR3 length: 12 residues. For the CDR3, the DNA is TGTGCCTATAGCGGGAGGGCTGATACGCAGTATTTT. Amino acid sequence: CAYSGRADTQYF.

The rearrangement links TRBV28 to TRBJ1-2; no clear D gene. Per the germline V gene, CDR1 is MDHEN and CDR2 is SYDVKM. The CDR3 sequence is 13 residues long. Trimming took 11 bases from V and 0 from J, leaving 13 bases between them. CDR3 bases: TGTGCCGGTATGGGGTCTCCTAACTATGGCTACACCTTC. This translates into CAGMGSPNYGYTF.

This clone was picked up one time. The chain uses TRBV11-1 and TRBJ2-2; 12 nucleotides agree with TRBD2. V shed 7 bases, J shed 5 bases, and the junction held 14 bases outside the gene matches. Germline V gene sequence: CDR1 SGHAT, CDR2 FQDESV (reference sequence). The CDR3 is made up of 18 amino acids. CDR3 nucleotide sequence: TGTGCCAGCACCACCCGGACTAGCGGGAAGGTCGGGACCGGGGAGCTGTTTTTT. Its translation: CASTTRTSGKVGTGELFF.

The chain recombines TRBV4-1 with TRBJ1-1; perhaps TRBD1 as D (6 bases). CDR1 is MGHRA, CDR2 YSYEKL, per germline. Trimming took off 2 bases at V and 11 bases at J, with 21 bases between the two ends. The CDR3 runs 15 residues. The CDR3 protein is CASSQLAAGAQGAFF. The CDR3, as DNA: TGCGCCAGCAGCCAATTGGCCGCCGGGGCCCAGGGGGCTTTCTTT.

This clone was seen only once. CDR3 nucleotides: TGCGCCAGCAGCCAGTTCAGGACAGGGGTGAACACTGAAGCTTTCTTT. It yields the protein CASSQFRTGVNTEAFF. The gene calls are TRBV4-3 and TRBJ1-1, with 9 bases matching TRBD1. Germline values: CDR1 LGHNA, CDR2 YSLEER. There are 16 residues in the CDR3. With V trimmed by 3 bases and J by 0 bases, 5 bases remained unmatched.

The rearrangement uses TRBV19 and TRBJ2-2, with 7 bases aligning to TRBD2. CDR3 size: 15 residues. Looked up from germline, CDR1 is LNHDA and CDR2 is SQIVND (reference sequence). V trimming: 1 base; J trimming: 1 base; junction bases outside the gene matches: 0. The CDR3 DNA is TGTGCCAGTAGTATAGCGGGGGGGAACACCGGGGAGCTGTTTTTT. Amino acids: CASSIAGGNTGELFF.

This clone was seen a single time. This chain joins TRBV29-1 and TRBJ2-1; 7 bases align to TRBD2. J lost 4 bases, V lost 6 bases, and 3 bases had no gene match. The CDR3 loop spans 12 amino acids. CDR1 SQVTM and CDR2 ANQGSEA come from the germline V gene. The CDR3 sequence is CSVRGGYNEQFF. The CDR3 nucleotides are TGCAGCGTGAGGGGAGGGTACAATGAGCAGTTCTTC.

J is TRBJ2-7 and V is TRBV2, with 9 bases identical to TRBD2. The germline gives CDR1 SNHLY, CDR2 FYNNEI. The V segment lost 2 bases and the J segment 6 bases; nucleotides outside the gene matches: 5. The CDR3 extends over 14 amino acids. The CDR3 sequence is CASSEHQREVEQYF. CDR3 coding DNA: TGTGCCAGCAGTGAACACCAGCGGGAGGTCGAGCAGTACTTC.

The chain carries TRBV25-1 and TRBJ2-5; D is possibly TRBD2 (5 bases). V gave up 4 bases and J gave up 9 bases, with 12 bases separating them. The germline V gene encodes CDR1 MGHDK and CDR2 SYGVNS. This CDR3 spans 12 amino acids. CDR3 DNA sequence: TGTGCCAGCAGTGGAGGGCCTGGGGCCCAGTACTTC. Its translation: CASSGGPGAQYF. The full variable domain, completed using reference TRBV25-1 and TRBJ2-5, is EADIYQTPRYLVIGTGKKITLECSQTMGHDKMYWYQQDPGMELHLIHYSYGVNSTEKGDLSSESTVSRIRTEHFPLTLESARPSHTSQYLCASSGGPGAQYFGPGTRLLVL.

This clone has only one observation. Here the CDR3 reads CASSPGVMEPQHF. The CDR3 DNA follows: TGTGCCAGCAGCCCAGGGGTCATGGAGCCCCAGCATTTT. The V and J genes are TRBV7-9 and TRBJ1-5, with D possibly being TRBD1 (6 bases). V shed 5 bases and J shed 8 bases, with 13 bases lying between them. In germline, CDR1 is SEHNR, CDR2 FQNEAQ (reference sequence). The CDR3 runs 13 residues.

V usage is TRBV5-4 and J usage is TRBJ2-2; D is tentatively TRBD1 or TRBD2 (7 bases each). V was pared by 4 bases and J by 6 bases, with 19 bases between. The CDR3 runs to 16 residues. CDR1 and CDR2 (germline): SGHNT, YYREEE (reference sequence). The CDR3: CASSAPTGREAGELFF. The CDR3 DNA reads TGTGCCAGCAGCGCCCCGACAGGGAGGGAGGCCGGGGAGCTGTTTTTT.

This clone was recorded a few times. The chain carries TRBV6-5 and TRBJ1-1, with 8 bases that match TRBD1. CDR3 length equals 13 residues. The trim removed 8 bases at V and 6 bases at J, leaving 8 bases unmatched. CDR1 and CDR2 (germline): MNHEY, SVGAGI. CDR3 sequence (DNA): TGTGCCAGCCGAACAGGGGGGAAGGCTGAAGCTTTCTTT. It yields the protein CASRTGGKAEAFF.

The V gene is TRBV10-3, the J gene TRBJ2-7; 9 positions agree with TRBD2. The V gene end was trimmed by 6 bases and the J gene end by 3 bases; junction bases not matched to a gene: 9. Germline assignment: CDR1 ENHRY and CDR2 SYGVKD. This CDR3 region has 15 residues. The CDR3 DNA follows: TGTGCCATCAGCGACTTAGCGGGGGCCTACTACGAGCAGTACTTC. Protein: CAISDLAGAYYEQYF.

This clone was observed a few times. V is TRBV4-3 and J is TRBJ1-3; TRBD1 matches at 8 bases. There are 16 residues in the CDR3. Losses at the gene ends were 0 bases for V and 4 bases for J; bases not matched to a gene: 5. Germline V lookup: CDR1 LGHNA, CDR2 YSLEER. The CDR3 loop reads CASSQDYGTGGNTIYF. DNA of the CDR3: TGCGCCAGCAGCCAAGATTACGGGACAGGAGGAAACACCATATATTTT.

The J gene is TRBJ2-7, the V gene TRBV7-2, with 7 positions matching TRBD2. V lost 2 bases, J lost 1 base, and 8 bases stayed unmatched. The germline V gene has CDR1 SGHTA and CDR2 FQGNSA. The CDR3 is 16 residues long. In DNA, the CDR3 is TGTGCCAGCAGCTTATCACGGACTAGGGCGTCCTACGAGCAGTACTTC. Protein sequence: CASSLSRTRASYEQYF.

The chain joins TRBV2 to TRBJ2-2; TRBD2 matches 12 bases. The CDR3 totals 20 residues. Germline-derived CDR1 and CDR2 are SNHLY and FYNNEI. The V segment lost 0 bases and the J segment 5 bases; nucleotides outside the gene matches: 13. The CDR3 region has the DNA TGTGCCAGCAGTGAAGCCCTAGCGGGAGGGGGCCTTGGATCGACCGGGGAGCTGTTTTTT. Translation gives CASSEALAGGGLGSTGELFF.

V usage is TRBV27 and J usage is TRBJ1-2; D is undetermined. Germline CDR1 and CDR2: MNHEY and SMNVEV (reference sequence). V gave up 3 bases and J gave up 5 bases, with 10 bases separating them. This CDR3 region has 13 residues. In DNA form, the CDR3 reads TGTGCCAGCAGTTTCCGGGGAACTTATGGCTACACCTTC. This encodes CASSFRGTYGYTF.

This rearrangement joins TRBV7-2 to TRBJ2-7; the D gene is possibly TRBD1 (6 bases). V was pared by 5 bases and J by 5 bases, with 13 bases between. The CDR3 covers 13 residues. Germline V gene sequence: CDR1 SGHTA, CDR2 FQGNSA. As DNA, the CDR3 is TGTGCCAGCAGCCTCACAGGGTCCCACGAGCAGTACTTC. This sequence encodes CASSLTGSHEQYF.

The chain has TRBV19 and TRBJ1-2; maybe TRBD1 (6 bases). This CDR3 region has 13 residues. Germline CDR1 reads LNHDA; CDR2 reads SQIVND (reference sequence). Trimming pared 4 bases from V and 7 bases from J, leaving 13 bases between. The CDR3 loop is CASSTRGSGGYTF. In nucleotides, the CDR3 is TGTGCCAGTAGTACCAGGGGATCCGGTGGCTACACCTTC.

The V and J genes are TRBV2 and TRBJ1-1; the D is unclear. The germline gives CDR1 SNHLY, CDR2 FYNNEI. With 2 bases removed from V and 1 base from J, the gap between germline ends came to 11 bases. This CDR3 spans 15 amino acids. This CDR3 is CASSEYPGRNTEAFF. DNA for the CDR3: TGTGCCAGCAGTGAATACCCGGGCAGGAACACTGAAGCTTTCTTT.

The chain uses TRBV7-3 and TRBJ1-5; possible D gene TRBD1, 5 bases. V shed 1 base and J shed 5 bases, with 6 bases lying between them. CDR1 and CDR2 from the germline V gene are SGHTA and FQGTGA. This CDR3 has 13 residues. In nucleotides, the CDR3 is TGTGCCAGCAGCTTAAGCAGGGATCAGCCCCAGCATTTT. This translates into CASSLSRDQPQHF.

The chain employs TRBV13 and TRBJ1-2; 7 nucleotides match TRBD1. V lost 5 bases, J lost 4 bases, and 10 bases stayed unmatched. The CDR3 covers 15 residues. The germline V gene has CDR1 PRHDT and CDR2 FYEKMQ (reference sequence). CDR3 protein: CASSTRQGSPYGYTF. CDR3 nucleotide sequence: TGTGCCAGCAGCACCAGACAGGGATCCCCCTATGGCTACACCTTC.